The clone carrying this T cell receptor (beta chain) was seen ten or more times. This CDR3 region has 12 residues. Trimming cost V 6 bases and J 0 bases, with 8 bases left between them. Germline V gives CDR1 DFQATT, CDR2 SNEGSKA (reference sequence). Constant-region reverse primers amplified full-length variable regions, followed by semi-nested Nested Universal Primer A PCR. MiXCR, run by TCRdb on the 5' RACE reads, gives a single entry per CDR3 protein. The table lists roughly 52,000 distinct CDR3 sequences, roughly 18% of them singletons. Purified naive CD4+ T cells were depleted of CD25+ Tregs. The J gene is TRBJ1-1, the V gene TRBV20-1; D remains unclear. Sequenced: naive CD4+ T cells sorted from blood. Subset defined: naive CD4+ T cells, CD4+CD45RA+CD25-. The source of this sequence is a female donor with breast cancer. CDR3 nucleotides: TGCAGTGCCTCATATATGAACACTGAAGCTTTCTTT. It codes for CSASYMNTEAFF.